A selection of T cell receptor beta chains follows, all from one sample in a study of cytomegalovirus exposure and HLA in healthy donors. Assay used: immunoSEQ multiplex PCR; TCRdb lists only in-frame clones, some missing. Its table lists 87,000 or so clones. Specimen: PBMCs. Every receptor here comes from a man aged 50-60 years in good health and CMV-seropositive. CDR3s include the opening cysteine and the closing phenylalanine or tryptophan.

V	J	CDR3
TRBV13	TRBJ2-5	CASSLLAVQETQYF
TRBV10-2	TRBJ2-1	CASSDVGRESSYNEQFF
TRBV11-3	TRBJ2-1	CASSPLSSYNEQFF
TRBV29-1	TRBJ2-2	CSVLTANTGELFF
TRBV6-6	TRBJ2-5	CASSYSRGQETQYF
TRBV7-9	TRBJ2-5	CASSLLDRVQYF
TRBV5-1	TRBJ1-2	CASSLEGGPYGYTF
TRBV4-1	TRBJ2-3	CASSQGLSGSGTDTQYF
TRBV4-2	TRBJ2-4	CASSQGLAGAENIQYF
TRBV28	TRBJ1-1	CASRPPVNTEAFF
TRBV9	TRBJ1-1	CASSVGTGGSEAFF
TRBV27	TRBJ2-7	CASSLGQGGFEQYF
TRBV18	TRBJ1-1	CASSPGGSLNTEAFF
TRBV19	TRBJ2-3	CASSLRTSANTDTQYF
TRBV11-3	TRBJ1-1	CASSPTTWDTEAFF
TRBV11-3	TRBJ2-7	CASSLTSGSLQYF
TRBV29-1	TRBJ1-3	CSGMQGAGNTIYF
TRBV29-1	TRBJ2-7	CSANLILESEQYF
TRBV19	TRBJ2-1	CASSHSGRSNEQFF
TRBV5-1	TRBJ2-3	CASSGGASGSTDTQYF
TRBV29-1	TRBJ2-7	CSVAFQKGDEQYF
TRBV28	TRBJ1-5	CASSLGRVDQPQHF
TRBV19	TRBJ2-7	CASSLVQGAYEQYF
TRBV10-3	TRBJ1-2	CAISQQGDYGYTF
TRBV4-3	TRBJ2-3	CASSQDQGQGTDTQYF
TRBV4-1	TRBJ2-5	CASSQVGGITETQYF
TRBV4-3	TRBJ2-1	CASSQQPGLAGGHEQFF
TRBV7-9	TRBJ2-3	CASSLLYTGATDTQYF
TRBV18	TRBJ2-5	CASSQSDREETQYF
TRBV27	TRBJ1-1	CASQEGNTEAFF
TRBV6-1	TRBJ2-1	CASSAQGSPYNEQFF
TRBV19	TRBJ2-7	CASSGESGPGEQYF
TRBV7-9	TRBJ2-1	CASATVAGLRNEQFF
TRBV7-8	TRBJ2-7	CASSRGTYSYEQYF
TRBV7-8	TRBJ1-4	CASSLQTGAREKLFF
TRBV12-5	TRBJ1-1	CASGLVLETGEAFF
TRBV4-2	TRBJ1-2	CASSQDGQGYYGYTF
TRBV29-1	TRBJ2-7	CSVETDRVGAYEQYF
TRBV19	TRBJ1-5	CASSIDGQGGQPQHF
TRBV6-4	TRBJ2-2	CASRSLASGELFF
TRBV9	TRBJ1-2	CASSEGATGLYGYTF
TRBV2	TRBJ2-7	CASLRDLSYEQYF
TRBV27	TRBJ1-2	CASRTGGHGYTF
TRBV7-9	TRBJ2-7	CASSSDGGGISSYEQYF
TRBV11-3	TRBJ1-1	CASSKQGEAFF
TRBV30	TRBJ1-2	CAWSTDRGLGYTF
TRBV11-2	TRBJ2-5	CASSLDRGWAQETQYF
TRBV4-1	TRBJ2-1	CASSQGYNRGLAVF
TRBV7-2	TRBJ1-1	CASSPRTVRFNTEAFF
TRBV7-7	TRBJ2-5	CASSFGVQETQYF
TRBV4-3	TRBJ1-2	CASSQDPPQWRGYTF
TRBV10-3	TRBJ1-2	CAISESRGNYGYTF
TRBV28	TRBJ1-1	CASSFFGQNTEAFF